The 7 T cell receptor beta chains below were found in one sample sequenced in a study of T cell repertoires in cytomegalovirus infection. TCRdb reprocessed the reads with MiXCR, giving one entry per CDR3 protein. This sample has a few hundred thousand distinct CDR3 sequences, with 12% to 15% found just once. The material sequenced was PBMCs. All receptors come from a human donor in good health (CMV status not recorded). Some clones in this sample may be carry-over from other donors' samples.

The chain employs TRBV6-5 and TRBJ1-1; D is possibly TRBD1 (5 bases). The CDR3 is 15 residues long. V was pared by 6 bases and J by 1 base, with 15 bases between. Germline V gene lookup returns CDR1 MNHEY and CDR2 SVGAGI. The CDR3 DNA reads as TGTGCCAGCAGCTCCCTTGGGGACCGGAACACTGAAGCTTTCTTT. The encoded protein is CASSSLGDRNTEAFF.

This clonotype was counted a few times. This chain's CDR3 is CASSLKGRNIQYF. DNA for the CDR3: TGTGCCAGCAGTTTAAAGGGCAGAAACATTCAGTACTTC. V gene TRBV28 combines with J gene TRBJ2-4; no clear D. The CDR3 sequence is 13 residues long. Trimming pared 2 bases from V and 6 bases from J, leaving 8 bases between. Germline V gene lookup returns CDR1 MDHEN and CDR2 SYDVKM.

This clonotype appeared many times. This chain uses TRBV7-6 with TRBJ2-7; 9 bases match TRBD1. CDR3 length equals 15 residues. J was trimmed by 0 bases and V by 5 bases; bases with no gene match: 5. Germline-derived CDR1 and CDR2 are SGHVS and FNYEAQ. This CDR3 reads CASSLEQGASYEQYF. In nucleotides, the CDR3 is TGTGCCAGCAGCCTAGAACAGGGGGCCTCCTACGAGCAGTACTTC. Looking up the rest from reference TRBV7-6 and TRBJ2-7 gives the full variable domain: GAGVSQSPRYKVTKRGQDVALRCDPISGHVSLYWYRQALGQGPEFLTYFNYEAQQDKSGLPNDRFSAERPEGSISTLTIQRTEQRDSAMYRCASSLEQGASYEQYFGPGTRLTVT.

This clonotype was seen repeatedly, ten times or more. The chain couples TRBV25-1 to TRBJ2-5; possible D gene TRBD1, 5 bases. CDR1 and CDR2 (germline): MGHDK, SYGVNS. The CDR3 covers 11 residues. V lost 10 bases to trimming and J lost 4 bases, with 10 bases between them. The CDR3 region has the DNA TGTGCCACGGTTAGGGGAGAGACCCAGTACTTC. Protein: CATVRGETQYF. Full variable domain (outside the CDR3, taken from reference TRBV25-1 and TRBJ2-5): EADIYQTPRYLVIGTGKKITLECSQTMGHDKMYWYQQDPGMELHLIHYSYGVNSTEKGDLSSESTVSRIRTEHFPLTLESARPSHTSQYLCATVRGETQYFGPGTRLLVL.

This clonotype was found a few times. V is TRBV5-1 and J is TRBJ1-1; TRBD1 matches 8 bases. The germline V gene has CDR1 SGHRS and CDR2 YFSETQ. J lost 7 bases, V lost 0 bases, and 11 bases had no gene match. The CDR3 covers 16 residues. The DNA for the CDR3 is TGCGCCAGCAGCTTGGAGCCAGGGGGCGACGGTATTGAAGCTTTCTTT. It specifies CASSLEPGGDGIEAFF.

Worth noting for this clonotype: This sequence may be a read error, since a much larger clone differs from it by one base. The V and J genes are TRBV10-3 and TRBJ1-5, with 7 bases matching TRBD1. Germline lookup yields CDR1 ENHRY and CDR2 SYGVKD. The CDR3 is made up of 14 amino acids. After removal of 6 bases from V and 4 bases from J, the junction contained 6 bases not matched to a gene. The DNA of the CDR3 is TGTGCCATCAGCACGACAGGGAAAAATCAGCCCCAGCATTTT. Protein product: CAISTTGKNQPQHF.

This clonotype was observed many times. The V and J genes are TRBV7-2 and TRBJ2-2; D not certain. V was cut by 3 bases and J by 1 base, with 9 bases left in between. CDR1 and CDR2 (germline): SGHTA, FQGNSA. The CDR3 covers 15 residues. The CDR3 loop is CASSFSRRNTGELFF. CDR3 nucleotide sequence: TGTGCCAGCAGCTTCTCACGGCGGAACACCGGGGAGCTGTTTTTT.